The clone carrying this T cell receptor (beta chain) occurred a few times. Treatment of the sample: roughly 18 received Ad26.COV2.S at low or high dose, single or two shots; about 5 received placebo; per-sample allocation not given. Samples were taken on day 63 after the first vaccine or placebo injection. These data come from a study of Ad26.COV2.S vaccination and SARS-CoV-2 variants. The V and J ends lost 4 bases and 12 bases respectively, with 13 bases between them. CDR1 and CDR2 from the germline V gene are SGHRS and YFSETQ. The CDR3 sequence is 11 residues long. Generated by immunoSEQ multiplex PCR, the TCRdb table keeps only in-frame clones and is missing some. This table has 500,000 or so clones, approximately 89% appearing once.

This clonotype originated in a person between 18 and 60 years old who received the Ad26.COV2.S COVID-19 vaccine or a placebo. The rearrangement uses TRBV5-1 and TRBJ1-2; tentatively, D is TRBD1 (5 bases). The sequencing here drew on peripheral blood, taken in a trial of Ad26.COV2.S vaccine versus placebo. The CDR3 bases are TGCGCCAGCAGCGACTCGGACATTCACACCTTC. Encoded protein: CASSDSDIHTF.